These 13 T cell receptor beta chains were sequenced from one sample in a study of blood T cell repertoires in COVID-19. This table comes from immunoSEQ multiplex PCR, and its TCRdb copy is limited to in-frame clones, with some not included. The sample lists 200,000 to 300,000 clones, roughly 88% occurring once. The material sequenced was PBMCs or T cells enriched from blood (not recorded which). These receptors came from a woman between 35 and 50 years old with acute COVID-19.

This rearrangement joins TRBV7-2 to TRBJ1-6; possible D gene TRBD1, 5 bases. The CDR3 loop spans 17 amino acids. V lost 2 bases and J 3 bases, leaving 14 bases between the germline ends. Germline assignment: CDR1 SGHTA and CDR2 FQGNSA. Here the CDR3 reads CASSLMSWGGYNSPLHF. DNA of the CDR3: TGTGCCAGCAGCTTAATGAGTTGGGGGGGCTATAATTCACCCCTCCACTTT.

The chain is built from TRBV28 and TRBJ2-7; perhaps TRBD2 as D (6 bases). The CDR3 is 12 residues long. Per germline, CDR1 MDHEN and CDR2 SYDVKM. With 7 bases removed from V and 1 base from J, the gap between germline ends came to 8 bases. CDR3 DNA: TGTGCCAGCAACCTAGCGTCCTACGAGCAGTACTTC. It translates to CASNLASYEQYF. Full variable domain (missing parts from reference TRBV28 and TRBJ2-7): DVKVTQSSRYLVKRTGEKVFLECVQDMDHENMFWYRQDPGLGLRLIYFSYDVKMKEKGDIPEGYSVSREKKERFSLILESASTNQTSMYLCASNLASYEQYFGPGTRLTVT.

J is TRBJ1-4 and V is TRBV7-2; 7 positions agree with TRBD1. V lost 0 bases to trimming and J lost 3 bases; unmatched junction nucleotides: 7. This CDR3 has 17 amino acids. CDR1 is SGHTA and CDR2 is FQGNSA in the germline V gene. CDR3 DNA: TGTGCCAGCAGCTTAGCCTCCGCAGGGGGGCCTAATGAAAAACTGTTTTTT. Protein: CASSLASAGGPNEKLFF.

The V and J genes are TRBV6-6 and TRBJ1-6; 7 bases line up with TRBD1. This CDR3 has 19 residues. The germline V gene has CDR1 MNHNY and CDR2 SVGAGI (reference sequence). V dropped 5 bases and J dropped 11; count of bases not matched to a gene: 24. The DNA of the CDR3 is TGTGCCAGCAGTCCTACAGGGGTAGGGCACCAGAGGGGGTTTGCACCCCTCCACTTT. Protein product: CASSPTGVGHQRGFAPLHF.

This clone has a single count. The gene calls are TRBV30 and TRBJ1-5; the D is unclear. The germline V gene has CDR1 GTSNPN and CDR2 SVGIG (reference sequence). Trimming took off 0 bases at V and 5 bases at J, with 14 bases between the two ends. The CDR3 loop spans 15 amino acids. The chain's CDR3 is CAWSVVSGMDQPQHF. In DNA, the CDR3 is TGTGCCTGGAGTGTAGTGTCGGGTATGGATCAGCCCCAGCATTTT.

This chain links TRBV6-1 with TRBJ2-6, with D possibly matching TRBD2 (5 bases). Germline lookup yields CDR1 MNHNS and CDR2 SASEGT. The CDR3 is made up of 16 amino acids. Deletions cut 4 bases from V and 0 bases from J, with 10 bases between. In DNA, the CDR3 is TGTGCCAGCAGTGGTGAGGGTTTCTCTGGGGCCAACGTCCTGACTTTC. Translated, it gives CASSGEGFSGANVLTF.

The J gene is TRBJ2-2, the V gene TRBV2; TRBD1 is a possible D gene (5 bases). V dropped 8 bases and J dropped 6 bases, with 16 bases sitting between them. This CDR3 has 14 amino acids. Germline values: CDR1 SNHLY, CDR2 FYNNEI. The CDR3 DNA reads as TGTGCCAGCGCGAAGGGGATCGGAGCCGGGGAGCTGTTTTTT. Amino acid sequence: CASAKGIGAGELFF.

CDR3 in amino acids: CASSQGTGQSRGYTF. CDR3 coding DNA: TGCGCCAGCAGCCAAGGTACCGGTCAAAGCCGTGGCTACACCTTC. The rearrangement links TRBV4-3 to TRBJ1-2, with D unclear. Deletions cut 1 base from V and 7 bases from J, with 16 bases between. CDR1 is LGHNA and CDR2 is YSLEER in the germline V gene. This CDR3 region has 15 residues.

The chain combines TRBV11-2 with TRBJ1-1; the D is unclear. Looked up from germline, CDR1 is SGHAT and CDR2 is FQNNGV. Trimming left V 5 bases short and J 1 base short, with 8 bases between. The CDR3 has 13 amino acids. CDR3 DNA sequence: TGTGCCAGCAGCCCCCGGAGGAACACTGAAGCTTTCTTT. Encoded protein: CASSPRRNTEAFF.

This clone was detected only a few times. In DNA form, the CDR3 reads TGTGCCAGCAGCTTGGCCAGGGGACAAGATAGCAATCAGCCCCAGCATTTT. As protein: CASSLARGQDSNQPQHF. The chain links TRBV5-6 to TRBJ1-5; a weak D match, TRBD1 (6 bases). The germline V and J ends were trimmed by 0 bases and 0 bases, with 13 bases remaining between them. Germline loops: CDR1 SGHDT, CDR2 YYEEEE. The CDR3 spans 17 residues.

The genes are TRBV19 and TRBJ1-4; perhaps TRBD1 as D (5 bases). CDR1 LNHDA and CDR2 SQIVND come from the germline V gene (reference sequence). The CDR3 spans 14 residues. The V end lost 1 base, the J end lost 8 bases, and 11 bases lay between the germline ends. The chain's CDR3 is CASSIGGLREKLFF. The CDR3 nucleotides read TGTGCCAGTAGTATAGGGGGCTTGCGGGAAAAACTGTTTTTT.

This rearrangement joins TRBV5-1 to TRBJ1-1; 7 nucleotides align to TRBD1. Unmatched junction bases numbered 2, after V lost 3 bases and J lost 0 bases. The CDR3 has 14 amino acids. CDR1 and CDR2 (germline): SGHRS, YFSETQ. CDR3 amino acids: CASSSDRMNTEAFF. The CDR3 bases are TGCGCCAGCAGCTCGGACAGGATGAACACTGAAGCTTTCTTT. The full variable domain, in which reference TRBV5-1 and TRBJ1-1 provide the parts outside the CDR3, is KAGVTQTPRYLIKTRGQQVTLSCSPISGHRSVSWYQQTPGQGLQFLFEYFSETQRNKGNFPGRFSGRQFSNSRSEMNVSTLELGDSALYLCASSSDRMNTEAFFGQGTRLTVV.

This chain uses TRBV2 with TRBJ2-7, with D hard to call. V was shortened by 3 bases and J by 5 bases, with 17 bases between the two germline ends. This CDR3 has 15 amino acids. Germline values: CDR1 SNHLY, CDR2 FYNNEI. CDR3 nucleotides: TGTGCCAGCAGTGATAGATCACTCGGGTCCCACGAGCAGTACGTC. Encoded protein: CASSDRSLGSHEQYV.